This TCR beta chain was sequenced for a study of T-cell memory formation after mild COVID-19 (dated by TCRdb to about 2021). Regarding the research as a whole: Most TCR sequence clusters were specific to one of the two donors. In a couple of donors, T-cell clones that expanded and contracted after mild COVID-19 were followed by sequencing TCRalpha and TCRbeta repertoires longitudinally. The cohort was made up of two young adult volunteers, one female and one male, who were previously healthy. On the study overall, not on this receptor specifically: Some responding clones were detected in pre-infection memory, suggesting pre-existing cross-reactive memory T cells joined the SARS-CoV-2 response. Whether the second-wave clones peaking on day 37 were SARS-CoV-2 specific was not confirmed. Contracting CD4+ clones were located mainly in the CM and EM memory subsets, whereas CD8+ clones were found to be enriched in EMRA. Only two mild cases were covered in the study, and larger cohorts including severe cases with pre-infection samples were considered necessary. From day 15 to 85, contracting clones showed balanced CD4/CD8 phenotypes, whereas a second wave of clones that expanded from day 15 to 37 leaned towards CD4+.

PBMCs were isolated by Ficoll-Paque density gradient centrifugation. For CDR1 and CDR2, the germline V gene lists LGHNA and YSLEER. Trimming leaves V shorter by 8 bases and J shorter by 4 bases, with the junction holding 14 bases beyond the gene matches. The CDR3, from cysteine to phenylalanine, totals 17 residues. The CDR3 DNA has 51 bases and is translated from base 1. The sequencer was an Illumina NovaSeq 6000. TCRalpha and TCRbeta cDNA libraries were built by 5'RACE with constant-segment primers, adding sample barcodes and unique molecular identifiers. RNA was extracted from every sample with Trizol reagent. Library amplification was performed in two PCR steps, and a second sample barcode and Illumina TruSeq adapters were introduced in the second step. Libraries were sequenced on an Illumina NovaSeq with 2 x 150 bp paired-end reads. The paper's data handling went like this. Demultiplexing of reads and collapsing into UMI-guided consensus sequences were performed with migec v1.2.7. Using mixcr v2.1.11, UMI consensuses were aligned to TRA and TRB V and J templates and then assembled into clonotypes. A clonotype was counted as expanded or contracted only if both edgeR and NoisET called the change significant, with noise models trained on biological replicates. edgeR calls used a false discovery rate-adjusted p below 0.01 and a log2 fold-change threshold of 1. PCA with hierarchical clustering of max-normalized trajectories of the 1000 most abundant clonotypes was used as exploratory dynamics analysis. Each responding clone was given a CD4 or CD8 phenotype based on the CD4+ and CD8+ repertoires, which had been sequenced separately. TCRdb reprocessing: public reads trimmed at Q25 with fastp, clones called with MiXCR, in-frame beta chains kept. All rows with the same CDR3 protein become a single entry with the most common DNA and genes. The V and J calls reflect TCRdb's pipeline rather than the authors' work. Across this sample there are about 360,000 distinct CDR3 sequences, with under 15% seen only once. The ten largest clonotypes hold 20% to 25% of the sample.

At least ten counts were recorded for this clonotype. The antigen it recognizes is unknown. No much larger clone is present one base from it, and per-base qualities are unavailable. The chain couples TRBV4-3 to TRBJ2-1, and 10 junction bases match TRBD2. Sequenced input: PBMCs or a T cell subset sorted from them (not recorded which). The sequence was collected from a man aged 18 to 30 who had mild COVID-19 (a few samples of this study predate the infection). The sample titles of this study are shuffled in the database, so cell type and time point are left out; the donor was told from shared clones. The DNA sequence is given as TGCGCCAGCTCCCTAGCGGGGGCCACCGGGGGGTACAATGAGCAGTTCTTC. This is translated as CASSLAGATGGYNEQFF.